This is a list of T cell receptor beta chains from one sample in a study of human T cells and chemical hapten exposure. From the RACE reads, TCRdb called clonotypes with MiXCR, one entry per CDR3 protein. The sample has some 90,000 distinct CDR3 sequences, over 10% seen once. This specimen was whole blood, taken in connection with sensitization to the hapten diphenylcyclopropenone (DPC). These receptor sequences come from a woman aged 40 to 50 with alopecia areata. Some clones in this sample may be carry-over from other donors' samples. The CDR3 runs from the conserved cysteine through the conserved F or W. Fields, in order: V gene, clone size, J gene, D gene, CDR3 DNA, CDR3 protein. D genes are given only for firm matches. Rows may omit the clone size; those that give it use once, few, many or a size class.

V gene: TRBV28
clone size: many
J gene: TRBJ2-1
D gene: NA
CDR3 DNA: TGTGCCAGCAGTTCAATTAGCTCCTACAATGAGCAGTTCTTC
CDR3 protein: CASSSISSYNEQFF

V gene: TRBV20-1
clone size: few
J gene: TRBJ1-5
D gene: TRBD1
CDR3 DNA: TGCAGTGCTACAACAGGGGGCGGTCAGCCCCAGCATTTT
CDR3 protein: CSATTGGGQPQHF

V gene: TRBV20-1
clone size: few
J gene: TRBJ2-3
D gene: NA
CDR3 DNA: TGCAGTGCTAACCCTGCGGATACGCAGTATTTT
CDR3 protein: CSANPADTQYF

V gene: TRBV6-2/TRBV6-3
clone size: few
J gene: TRBJ1-1
D gene: TRBD1
CDR3 DNA: TGTGCCATGGGACAGGGCACTGAAGCTTTCTTT
CDR3 protein: CAMGQGTEAFF

V gene: TRBV11-2
clone size: many
J gene: TRBJ2-1
D gene: TRBD2
CDR3 DNA: TGTGCCAGCAGCTGGACTAGCGGGAGGCAGCACAATGAGCAGTTCTTC
CDR3 protein: CASSWTSGRQHNEQFF

V gene: TRBV2
clone size: many
J gene: TRBJ2-7
D gene: NA
CDR3 DNA: TGTGCCAGCATGGGTCCTCCCGTACAGGACGAGCAGTACTTC
CDR3 protein: CASMGPPVQDEQYF

V gene: TRBV7-2
clone size: many
J gene: TRBJ2-2
D gene: NA
CDR3 DNA: TGTGCCAGCAGCTTAAAGTGGAGCACCGGGGAGCTGTTTTTT
CDR3 protein: CASSLKWSTGELFF

V gene: TRBV5-1
clone size: NA
J gene: TRBJ2-3
D gene: TRBD2
CDR3 DNA: TGCGCCAGCAGCTCTAGCGGGGCCAACACAGATACGCAGTATTTT
CDR3 protein: CASSSSGANTDTQYF

V gene: TRBV7-2
clone size: many
J gene: TRBJ2-3
D gene: NA
CDR3 DNA: TGTGCCAGCAGCTTAGGTGGAGGGAGGGATACGCAGTATTTT
CDR3 protein: CASSLGGGRDTQYF

V gene: TRBV4-1
clone size: many
J gene: TRBJ1-1
D gene: NA
CDR3 DNA: TGCGCCAGCAGCCAAGACCCGGACACCTCCACTGAAGCTTTCTTT
CDR3 protein: CASSQDPDTSTEAFF

V gene: TRBV18
clone size: few
J gene: TRBJ2-1
D gene: NA
CDR3 DNA: TGTGCCAGCTCACCGGAACAGGGACGGAATGAGCAGTTCTTC
CDR3 protein: CASSPEQGRNEQFF

V gene: TRBV3-1
clone size: few
J gene: TRBJ2-7
D gene: TRBD1
CDR3 DNA: TGTGCCAGCAGCCGGAGACAGGGGGCTTCTATCGAGCAGTACTTC
CDR3 protein: CASSRRQGASIEQYF

V gene: TRBV5-8
clone size: NA
J gene: TRBJ1-1
D gene: TRBD1
CDR3 DNA: TGTGCCAGCAGCTCCTTACAGGGGGTAGGCACTGAAGCTTTCTTT
CDR3 protein: CASSSLQGVGTEAFF

V gene: TRBV19
clone size: NA
J gene: TRBJ2-7
D gene: TRBD1
CDR3 DNA: TGTGCCAGTAGTATCCCCACAGGGGCCGAGCAGCACTTC
CDR3 protein: CASSIPTGAEQHF

V gene: TRBV13
clone size: many
J gene: TRBJ2-5
D gene: NA
CDR3 DNA: TGTGCCAGCAGCTTAGTAAGAGAGACCCAGTACTTC
CDR3 protein: CASSLVRETQYF

V gene: TRBV20-1
clone size: few
J gene: TRBJ2-7
D gene: NA
CDR3 DNA: TGCAGTGCTAGAGATCGACTAACCCCTCTGCCGTACGAGCAGTACTTC
CDR3 protein: CSARDRLTPLPYEQYF

V gene: TRBV5-1
clone size: many
J gene: TRBJ2-3
D gene: TRBD2
CDR3 DNA: TGCGCCAGCAGCCGGACTAGCGGGAGAGCAGATACGCAGTATTTT
CDR3 protein: CASSRTSGRADTQYF

V gene: TRBV11-2
clone size: many
J gene: TRBJ2-1
D gene: NA
CDR3 DNA: TGTGCCAGCAGCACCCAAGGGTACTCCGGCAATGAGCAGTTCTTC
CDR3 protein: CASSTQGYSGNEQFF

V gene: TRBV7-8
clone size: NA
J gene: TRBJ1-2
D gene: NA
CDR3 DNA: TGTGCCAGCAGCGCAGCAGTTAGCTATGGCTACACCTTC
CDR3 protein: CASSAAVSYGYTF

V gene: TRBV9
clone size: many
J gene: TRBJ2-7
D gene: TRBD1
CDR3 DNA: TGTGCCAGCAGCGCTGGACAGGGGGCGGCCGAGCAGTACTTC
CDR3 protein: CASSAGQGAAEQYF

V gene: TRBV30
clone size: few
J gene: TRBJ2-7
D gene: NA
CDR3 DNA: TGTGCCTGGAGTGTAAACACCAGGGGCTACGAGCAGTACTTC
CDR3 protein: CAWSVNTRGYEQYF

V gene: TRBV5-5
clone size: many
J gene: TRBJ1-1
D gene: NA
CDR3 DNA: TGTGCCAGCAGCTTGGTTGCAGGGAGGAACACTGAAGCTTTCTTT
CDR3 protein: CASSLVAGRNTEAFF

V gene: TRBV14
clone size: NA
J gene: TRBJ1-2
D gene: NA
CDR3 DNA: TGTGCCAGCAGCCAAGAACCCGGGGCGGGCTATGGCTACACCTTC
CDR3 protein: CASSQEPGAGYGYTF

V gene: TRBV11-2
clone size: few
J gene: TRBJ2-2
D gene: NA
CDR3 DNA: TGTGCCAGCTCAGACGGGCTGACCGGCACCGGGGAGCTGTTTTTT
CDR3 protein: CASSDGLTGTGELFF

V gene: TRBV6-4
clone size: many
J gene: TRBJ2-6
D gene: NA
CDR3 DNA: TGTGCCAGCAGTGCTACCGACCTGGGGGCCAACGTCCTGACTTTC
CDR3 protein: CASSATDLGANVLTF

V gene: TRBV5-6
clone size: many
J gene: TRBJ1-2
D gene: NA
CDR3 DNA: TGTGCCAGCAGCATAGGACGGAACTATGGCTACACCTTC
CDR3 protein: CASSIGRNYGYTF

V gene: TRBV29-1
clone size: few
J gene: TRBJ1-2
D gene: NA
CDR3 DNA: TGCAGCGCCAACCCGGCCGGAGGCTACACCTTC
CDR3 protein: CSANPAGGYTF

V gene: TRBV7-8
clone size: many
J gene: TRBJ2-3
D gene: NA
CDR3 DNA: TGTGCCAGCACCTACCGGCGAGATACGCAGTATTTT
CDR3 protein: CASTYRRDTQYF

V gene: TRBV6-5
clone size: NA
J gene: TRBJ1-1
D gene: TRBD1
CDR3 DNA: TGTGCCAGCAGTTACTCTGTCAACAGGGGATCTGAAGCTTTCTTT
CDR3 protein: CASSYSVNRGSEAFF